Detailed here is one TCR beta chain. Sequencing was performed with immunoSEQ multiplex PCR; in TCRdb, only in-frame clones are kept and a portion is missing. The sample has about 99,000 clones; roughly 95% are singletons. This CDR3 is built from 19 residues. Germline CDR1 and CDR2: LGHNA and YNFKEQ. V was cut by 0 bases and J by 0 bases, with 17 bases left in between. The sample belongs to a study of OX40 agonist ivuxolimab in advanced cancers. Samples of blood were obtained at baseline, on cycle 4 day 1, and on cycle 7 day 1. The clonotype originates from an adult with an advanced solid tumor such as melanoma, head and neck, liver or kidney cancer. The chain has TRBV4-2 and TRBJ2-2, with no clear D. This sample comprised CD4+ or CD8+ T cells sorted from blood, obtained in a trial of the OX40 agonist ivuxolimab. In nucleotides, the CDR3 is TGTGCCAGCAGCCAAGATTGGTTCCGCTACCAGACGAACACCGGGGAGCTGTTTTTT. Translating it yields CASSQDWFRYQTNTGELFF.